The clone carrying this T cell receptor beta chain was counted only a few times. Its antigen remains unknown. The record originates from a study of blood T cells in healthy people across ages. The authors ran a second PCR of about 6 to 11 cycles using a sample-barcoded 5' primer and a J-beta primer mix. Every sample gave at least 3 million paired-end reads containing CDR3. TCRdb recomputed calls from the 5' RACE reads with MiXCR, one row per CDR3 protein. The sample carries about 1,600,000 distinct CDR3 sequences, approximately 40% recorded once. Regarding the study as a whole: Roughly linearly, TCR beta diversity per million T cells fell as age increased.

Germline V gives CDR1 MNHNS, CDR2 SASEGT. This CDR3 has 9 amino acids. V was trimmed by 4 bases and J by 9 bases, leaving 1 base between them. The clonotype comes from a woman between 18 and 29 years old in good health. Sequenced: blood. This chain links TRBV6-1 with TRBJ2-1; D ambiguous. The CDR3 reads CASSGEQFF. Written as DNA, the CDR3 is TGTGCCAGCAGTGGTGAGCAGTTCTTC.